The 23 T cell receptor beta chains reported below all come from one sample, sequenced in a study of beta chain features in type 1 diabetes (dated by TCRdb to the late 2010s). For these TCRs, the target antigens are not known. Preparation of the library involved the immunoSEQ multiplex PCR assay. The High Capacity cDNA Reverse Transcription Kit was used to reverse transcribe all of the isolated RNA, meaning that expressed TCRB transcripts were what got sequenced. TCRdb took over this immuneACCESS table, retaining in-frame rearrangements with V and J assigned. Such tables are incomplete; in checked studies, under half of the missing clones stem from an unresolved V gene, and the remainder is unexplained. The sample includes about 640,000 clones, with around 12% observed a single time. The ten most abundant clones make up 0.09% to 0.15% of the sample. What the work shows at the level of the full study, not this receptor alone: Type 1 diabetes patients showed a moderate but significant shortening of TCRB CDR3 length in all four CD4+ subsets.

Material for sequencing was naive CD4+ T cells from blood. The cell subset or site tag for this specimen amounts to: true naive CD4+ T cells. These receptors all stem from a man aged 25-45 years with type 1 diabetes.

V gene TRBV7-9 combines with J gene TRBJ2-3; D gene unclear. Germline lookup yields CDR1 SEHNR and CDR2 FQNEAQ (reference sequence). The V end was cut by 5 bases, the J end by 0 bases, with 15 bases between. The CDR3 has 16 residues. The CDR3 reads CASSQSPGTSTDTQYF. The CDR3 bases are TGTGCCAGCAGCCAATCGCCAGGAACTAGCACAGATACGCAGTATTTT.

J is TRBJ2-7 and V is TRBV7-9; D is unclear. V lost 6 bases and J 6 bases, leaving 18 bases between the germline ends. This CDR3 is built from 14 residues. CDR1 and CDR2 (germline): SEHNR, FQNEAQ (reference sequence). CDR3 region: CASSPQTASSEQYF. The CDR3 coding sequence is TGTGCCAGCAGTCCTCAGACCGCTAGTAGCGAGCAGTACTTC. The entire variable domain, with the rest obtained from reference TRBV7-9 and TRBJ2-7, is as follows: DTGVSQNPRHKITKRGQNVTFRCDPISEHNRLYWYRQTLGQGPEFLTYFQNEAQLEKSRLLSDRFSAERPKGSFSTLEIQRTEQGDSAMYLCASSPQTASSEQYFGPGTRLTVT.

This clone was observed a few times. The chain has TRBV2 and TRBJ2-1; 11 nucleotides match TRBD2. This CDR3 is built from 13 residues. V shed 6 bases, J shed 9 bases, and the junction held 4 bases outside the gene matches. Germline V gene sequence: CDR1 SNHLY, CDR2 FYNNEI. CDR3 DNA sequence: TGTGCCAGCAGGCCAGGACTAGCGGGTGAGCAGTTCTTC. As protein: CASRPGLAGEQFF. Full variable domain (remainder filled in from reference TRBV2 and TRBJ2-1): EPEVTQTPSHQVTQMGQEVILRCVPISNHLYFYWYRQILGQKVEFLVSFYNNEISEKSEIFDDQFSVERPDGSNFTLKIRSTKLEDSAMYFCASRPGLAGEQFFGPGTRLTVL.

With respect to this clone: The CDR3 end shows no conserved phenylalanine or tryptophan, and so a read error is likely. The chain is built from TRBV5-1 and TRBJ1-1; no reliable D call. Trimming left V 0 bases short and J 4 bases short, with 7 bases between. The CDR3 length is 13 residues. Germline CDR1 reads SGHRS; CDR2 reads YFSETQ. The CDR3, as DNA: TGCGCCAGCAGCTTGGAAGGGCTCACTGAAGCTTTCTCT. Residues: CASSLEGLTEAFS.

This clone appeared a few times. The CDR3 DNA reads TGCGCCAGCAGCTTGGGCCGGACGGACAACTATGGCTACACCTTC. Its protein product is CASSLGRTDNYGYTF. This sequence joins TRBV5-1 and TRBJ1-2; D uncertain. V lost 0 bases and J lost 2, with 11 bases in between. Looked up from germline, CDR1 is SGHRS and CDR2 is YFSETQ. CDR3 length: 15 amino acids. Combining the CDR3 with reference TRBV5-1 and TRBJ1-2 gives the whole variable domain KAGVTQTPRYLIKTRGQQVTLSCSPISGHRSVSWYQQTPGQGLQFLFEYFSETQRNKGNFPGRFSGRQFSNSRSEMNVSTLELGDSALYLCASSLGRTDNYGYTFGSGTRLTVV.

The rearrangement links TRBV6-1 to TRBJ1-2; TRBD1 aligns across 9 bases. J gave up 4 bases and V 4 bases, and 7 bases lay outside the gene matches. The germline CDR1 and CDR2 sequences are MNHNS and SASEGT. The CDR3 consists of 15 residues. The DNA for the CDR3 is TGTGCCAGCAGTGCTAACAGGGGGCCCGGCTATGGCTACACCTTC. This translates into CASSANRGPGYGYTF.

The rearrangement joins TRBV19 to TRBJ2-2; D assignment may be TRBD1 or TRBD2 (5 bases each). The CDR3 consists of 15 residues. The germline CDR1 and CDR2 sequences are LNHDA and SQIVND (reference sequence). Trimming left V 3 bases short and J 3 bases short, with 11 bases between. DNA of the CDR3: TGTGCCAGTAGTATGGGGGTCGGGGACACCGGGGAGCTGTTTTTT. Translating it yields CASSMGVGDTGELFF.

The rearrangement uses TRBV19 and TRBJ2-5, with D perhaps assigned TRBD1 or TRBD2 (5 bases each). Germline CDR1 LNHDA, CDR2 SQIVND (reference sequence). The V gene lost 6 bases and the J gene lost 1 base, with 15 bases spanning the gap. CDR3 length equals 15 residues. The CDR3 nucleotides read TGTGCCAGTAGCCCCACCCGTGGGGGCCAAGAGACCCAGTACTTC. Protein: CASSPTRGGQETQYF.

This clone was observed a few times. The V gene is TRBV10-2, the J gene TRBJ1-2; TRBD1 matches at 8 bases. The V gene end was trimmed by 3 bases and the J gene end by 10 bases; junction bases not matched to a gene: 4. CDR1 and CDR2 from the germline V gene are WSHSY and SAAADI. The CDR3 is 12 residues long. The CDR3 coding sequence is TGCGCCAGCAGTGAATTGCAGGGGGCCTACACCTTC. This codes for CASSELQGAYTF.

Points on this clone: This specimen includes other DNA sequences encoding the same CDR3. The V call is TRBV7-3, the J call TRBJ2-2; D is uncertain. The germline CDR1 and CDR2 sequences are SGHTA and FQGTGA. The CDR3 has 15 residues. The V and J ends lost 5 bases and 0 bases respectively, with 10 bases between them. CDR3 sequence reads: CASSPTVTNTGELFF. Here the CDR3 DNA reads TGTGCCAGCAGCCCGACCGTTACGAACACCGGGGAGCTGTTTTTT.

This clone was seen only a few times. V gene TRBV7-9 combines with J gene TRBJ1-2, with 8 nucleotides matching TRBD1. This CDR3 has 13 residues. V lost 5 bases and J lost 6; bases outside the gene matches: 5. CDR1 is SEHNR, CDR2 FQNEAQ, per germline (reference sequence). The CDR3 sequence is CASSPRTGHGYTF. The CDR3 DNA follows: TGTGCCAGCAGCCCCCGGACAGGGCATGGCTACACCTTC.

The V call is TRBV10-3, the J call TRBJ2-7; 9 nucleotides align to TRBD2. CDR3 length: 15 residues. The germline V gene has CDR1 ENHRY and CDR2 SYGVKD. V lost 3 bases to trimming and J lost 7 bases; unmatched junction nucleotides: 10. The CDR3 here is CAISDDSGGPLEQYF. CDR3 DNA: TGTGCCATCAGTGACGACAGCGGGGGGCCCCTAGAGCAGTACTTC.

J is TRBJ1-6 and V is TRBV7-2; possibly TRBD1 for D (6 bases). V lost 2 bases, J lost 7 bases, and 12 bases lay in between. Germline CDR1 and CDR2: SGHTA and FQGNSA. This CDR3 comprises 15 residues. The CDR3 spells CASSLLPQGNSPLHF. The CDR3 bases are TGTGCCAGCAGCTTATTACCCCAGGGGAATTCACCCCTCCACTTT.

DNA for the CDR3: TGTGCCAGCAAGGTTCACCGGGAGAGTTCCTATAATTCACCCCTCCACTTT. Amino acids: CASKVHRESSYNSPLHF. The chain combines TRBV6-8 with TRBJ1-6; D unclear. The CDR3 sequence is 17 residues long. Germline V gene sequence: CDR1 MNHGY, CDR2 SAAAGT. V shed 7 bases and J shed 1 base, with 17 bases lying between them.

The chain carries TRBV9 and TRBJ2-3; 9 nucleotides line up with TRBD1. Germline V gives CDR1 SGDLS, CDR2 YYNGEE. The length of the CDR3 is 17 residues. Germline trimming cut 3 bases from V and 2 bases from J; bases unmatched to any gene: 10. The CDR3 region is CASSGNPGTGNTDTQYF. The CDR3 DNA reads TGTGCCAGCAGCGGGAACCCCGGGACAGGGAACACAGATACGCAGTATTTT.

The table lists this clone with a few counts. The rearrangement links TRBV19 to TRBJ1-1, with D perhaps matching TRBD1 (6 bases). V dropped 4 bases and J dropped 0 bases, with 15 bases sitting between them. Germline V gene lookup returns CDR1 LNHDA and CDR2 SQIVND (reference sequence). The CDR3 runs to 16 residues. The CDR3, as DNA: TGTGCCAGTAGTAGTTCGACAGGTACCGTGAACACTGAAGCTTTCTTT. This gives the protein CASSSSTGTVNTEAFF.

This clone was picked up a small number of times. The chain has TRBV2 and TRBJ2-1, with D perhaps TRBD2 (7 bases). V was clipped by 4 bases and J by 7 bases, with 17 bases between them. Germline loops: CDR1 SNHLY, CDR2 FYNNEI. CDR3 length: 15 amino acids. This CDR3 is CASSVSGGYGNEQFF. In nucleotides, the CDR3 is TGTGCCAGCAGTGTGTCGGGGGGCTACGGGAATGAGCAGTTCTTC.

V and J are TRBV14 and TRBJ1-1; 9 bases agree with TRBD1. The CDR3 has 14 amino acids. The germline V gene has CDR1 SGHDN and CDR2 FVKESK. Trimming cost V 4 bases and J 1 base; bases outside gene matches: 1. The CDR3 is CASSLQGANTEAFF. CDR3 DNA sequence: TGTGCCAGCAGCCTACAGGGGGCGAACACTGAAGCTTTCTTT.

V gene TRBV7-2 combines with J gene TRBJ2-5; 16 bases are a match to TRBD2. Germline CDR1 SGHTA, CDR2 FQGNSA. The length of the CDR3 is 18 residues. Germline trimming cut 4 bases from V and 4 bases from J; bases unmatched to any gene: 9. The CDR3 sequence: CASSSTGTSGGARETQYF. The CDR3 DNA reads TGTGCCAGCAGCTCGACCGGGACTAGCGGGGGGGCGAGAGAGACCCAGTACTTC. Drawing the rest from reference TRBV7-2 and TRBJ2-5, the complete variable domain is GAGVSQSPSNKVTEKGKDVELRCDPISGHTALYWYRQSLGQGLEFLIYFQGNSAPDKSGLPSDRFSAERTGGSVSTLTIQRTQQEDSAVYLCASSSTGTSGGARETQYFGPGTRLLVL.

This chain connects TRBV28 to TRBJ1-6, with D maybe TRBD1 (6 bases). This CDR3 has 15 residues. V lost 5 bases, J lost 10 bases, and 18 bases lay in between. CDR1 MDHEN and CDR2 SYDVKM come from the germline V gene. CDR3 nucleotides: TGTGCCAGCAGTCTACCGCAGGGGCAAGGCTCACCCCTCCACTTT. Amino acid sequence: CASSLPQGQGSPLHF.

The gene calls are TRBV19 and TRBJ1-3, with 7 bases fitting TRBD1. J was trimmed by 6 bases and V by 6 bases; bases with no gene match: 8. CDR1 and CDR2 from the germline V gene are LNHDA and SQIVND (reference sequence). The CDR3 spans 14 residues. The CDR3 DNA is TGTGCCAGTAGATCTCCGGGACAGACAAACACCATATATTTT. The encoded protein is CASRSPGQTNTIYF. The full variable domain, its missing parts supplied by reference TRBV19 and TRBJ1-3, is DGGITQSPKYLFRKEGQNVTLSCEQNLNHDAMYWYRQDPGQGLRLIYYSQIVNDFQKGDIAEGYSVSREKKESFPLTVTSAQKNPTAFYLCASRSPGQTNTIYFGEGSWLTVV.

This clone was detected only a few times. This chain links TRBV25-1 with TRBJ1-2; 9 bases match TRBD1. The CDR3 extends over 15 amino acids. J lost 2 bases, V lost 1 base, and 2 bases had no gene match. Looked up from germline, CDR1 is MGHDK and CDR2 is SYGVNS. The CDR3 is CASSELGQGNYGYTF. CDR3 bases: TGTGCCAGCAGTGAATTGGGACAGGGAAACTATGGCTACACCTTC.

This clone has only a few counts. This chain uses TRBV19 with TRBJ1-2, with D hard to call. V lost 1 base, J lost 6 bases, and 21 bases lay in between. CDR3 length: 17 amino acids. The germline V gene has CDR1 LNHDA and CDR2 SQIVND (reference sequence). The CDR3 sequence: CASSIGPRAGGWNGYTF. For the CDR3, the DNA is TGTGCCAGTAGTATAGGCCCCCGGGCAGGCGGTTGGAATGGCTACACCTTC. The full variable domain, in which reference TRBV19 and TRBJ1-2 provide the parts outside the CDR3, is DGGITQSPKYLFRKEGQNVTLSCEQNLNHDAMYWYRQDPGQGLRLIYYSQIVNDFQKGDIAEGYSVSREKKESFPLTVTSAQKNPTAFYLCASSIGPRAGGWNGYTFGSGTRLTVV.